This T cell receptor beta chain was sequenced in a study of T-cell memory formation after mild COVID-19. Across the study: TCR clusters were largely donor specific.

Broader study findings: Second-wave clones reaching peak frequency on day 37 lacked confirmed SARS-CoV-2 specificity.

This clonotype was observed a few times. Its antigen is as yet unknown. TCRdb itself ran the 5' RACE reads through MiXCR, one entry per CDR3 protein. The data contain around 200,000 distinct CDR3 sequences, more than 15% of them singletons. Germline values: CDR1 SEHNR, CDR2 FQNEAQ (reference sequence). V was shortened by 5 bases and J by 2 bases, with 21 bases between the two germline ends. This CDR3 region has 17 residues. The sample consisted of PBMCs or a T cell subset sorted from them (not recorded which). The J gene is TRBJ2-5, the V gene TRBV7-9; no reliable D call. This clonotype originated in an adult woman who had mild COVID-19 (a few samples of this study predate the infection). Cell type and time point are not known. The CDR3 coding sequence is TGTGCCAGCAGCCCCTCTGCTCTAAAGCCGAATCAAGAGACCCAGTACTTC. It yields the protein CASSPSALKPNQETQYF.